This paragraph covers one TCR beta chain sequence. Its antigen is currently unknown. CDR1 is SGHNT, CDR2 YYREEE, per germline (reference sequence). Trimming stripped 0 bases from V and 3 bases from J, with 9 bases between. The CDR3 is made up of 15 amino acids. The PCR used 60 Vbeta and 13 Jbeta primers. Here immunoSEQ multiplex PCR was the method, and the copy in TCRdb shows in-frame clones only, minus some. This table holds 150,000 to 200,000 clones, around 85% found once. This sample is drawn from a study of cytomegalovirus exposure and HLA in healthy donors. Whole-study findings and limits: A later analysis appeared to link common viral pathogens to several of the most significant clusters. Compared with the roughly 730-donor mean, an Asian-associated ancestry cluster reportedly had fewer N-insertions, according to a later analysis. Most subjects' HLA-A and HLA-B alleles were reportedly predicted from TCR beta sequences.

Donors were nominally healthy when sampled, though unrecorded immune exposures were likely. The TCR comes from a woman aged 50 to 65 in good health and CMV-seronegative. Sequencing was carried out using PBMCs. V usage is TRBV5-4 and J usage is TRBJ1-4, with a tentative D call TRBD1 (5 bases). The CDR3 is CASSLGPGSNEKLFF. CDR3 nucleotide sequence: TGTGCCAGCAGCTTGGGTCCAGGGTCTAATGAAAAACTGTTTTTT.